The 26 T cell receptor beta chains listed next were all sequenced from one sample in a study of blood T cells in healthy people across ages. It was with a sample-barcoded 5' primer and a J-beta primer mix that a second PCR of about 6 to 11 cycles was run. One entry per CDR3 protein results from TCRdb running MiXCR on the 5' RACE reads. The table has more than 1,400,000 distinct CDR3 sequences, 42% seen once. The material sequenced was blood. Receptors originate from a woman aged 18-30 years in good health.

This clonotype was counted a few times. The chain recombines TRBV4-1 with TRBJ2-7; D uncertain. Germline CDR1 reads MGHRA; CDR2 reads YSYEKL. The V and J ends lost 1 base and 1 base respectively, with 11 bases between them. The CDR3 runs 15 residues. As DNA, the CDR3 is TGCGCCAGCAGCCAAGTCCAGCGCCTGTCCTACGAGCAGTACTTC. Encoded protein: CASSQVQRLSYEQYF.

This clonotype was detected once. The CDR3 region has the DNA TGTGCCAGCAGTTACATTCGTGGGCAGGGGGCCTACGAGCAGTACTTC. Its translation is CASSYIRGQGAYEQYF. The chain couples TRBV6-6 to TRBJ2-7, with 7 nucleotides matching TRBD1. CDR1 is MNHNY and CDR2 is SVGAGI in the germline V gene (reference sequence). The CDR3 consists of 16 residues. J was trimmed by 2 bases and V by 2 bases; bases with no gene match: 9.

In its sample, this clonotype was seen a few times. The chain joins TRBV7-6 to TRBJ2-1, with D hard to call. Germline loops: CDR1 SGHVS, CDR2 FNYEAQ. This CDR3 contains 13 residues. Trimming left V 5 bases short and J 8 bases short, with 13 bases between. The CDR3 sequence: CASSTPGSDEQFF. The CDR3 region has the DNA TGTGCCAGCAGCACCCCGGGCAGCGATGAGCAGTTCTTC.

As for this clonotype: A much bigger clone sits one base away, suggesting this may be a read error. The CDR3 region has the DNA TGTGCCACCAGTGAATCGGGACAGGGGTGGTCCAATGAGCAGTTCTTC. Translating gives CATSESGQGWSNEQFF. The rearrangement joins TRBV10-3 to TRBJ2-1, with 10 bases that match TRBD1. From germline, CDR1 is ENHRY and CDR2 SYGVKD. This CDR3 comprises 16 residues.

A word on this clonotype: This clone may be a read error of a much larger clone one base away. V is TRBV11-2 and J is TRBJ1-2; the D is unclear. The CDR3 has 13 amino acids. V was pared by 5 bases and J by 4 bases, with 11 bases between. The germline V gene has CDR1 SGHAT and CDR2 FQNNGV. CDR3 region: CASSASSGYGYTF. In DNA form, the CDR3 reads TGTGCCAGCAGCGCATCGTCGGGCTATGGCTACACCTTC.

This chain joins TRBV6-1 and TRBJ2-6; D not certain. Germline V lookup: CDR1 MNHNS, CDR2 SASEGT. This CDR3 spans 14 amino acids. The germline V and J ends were trimmed by 3 bases and 4 bases, with 7 bases remaining between them. The DNA of the CDR3 is TGTGCCAGCAGTGACCAAGTGGGGGCCAACGTCCTGACTTTC. The encoded protein is CASSDQVGANVLTF.

The chain uses TRBV5-1 and TRBJ2-5; D is undetermined. The V end lost 2 bases, the J end lost 1 base, and 12 bases lay between the germline ends. Germline V gene lookup returns CDR1 SGHRS and CDR2 YFSETQ. This CDR3 is 15 amino acids long. CDR3 in amino acids: CASSLTAPTQETQYF. CDR3 DNA: TGCGCCAGCAGCTTAACAGCACCCACCCAAGAGACCCAGTACTTC.

This clonotype was seen only a few times. This chain uses TRBV20-1 with TRBJ1-2, with D possibly TRBD1 on 6 matching bases. Trimming removed 5 bases from V and 6 bases from J, with 10 bases in between. From germline, CDR1 is DFQATT and CDR2 SNEGSKA (reference sequence). This CDR3 has 11 amino acids. This CDR3 reads CSAARTDGYTF. CDR3 DNA: TGCAGTGCTGCGCGGACAGATGGCTACACCTTC.

The chain combines TRBV28 with TRBJ1-2; no reliable D call. The CDR3 runs 13 residues. The V and J ends lost 7 bases and 7 bases respectively, with 16 bases between them. CDR1 MDHEN and CDR2 SYDVKM come from the germline V gene. The CDR3 nucleotides are TGTGCCAGCACCTCGCAGGCTATCTCTGGCTACACCTTC. Protein product: CASTSQAISGYTF.

V and J are TRBV7-8 and TRBJ2-7, with D perhaps matching TRBD1 or TRBD2 (6 bases each). The V end lost 5 bases, the J end lost 2 bases, and 13 bases lay between the germline ends. The CDR3 extends over 14 amino acids. CDR1 is SGHVS, CDR2 FQNEAQ, per germline. This CDR3 reads CASSDNRGAYEQYF. Here the CDR3 DNA reads TGTGCCAGCAGCGATAATAGGGGGGCCTACGAGCAGTACTTC.

The rearrangement joins TRBV7-2 to TRBJ1-4; a possible D gene is TRBD1 (6 bases). V shed 5 bases and J shed 5 bases, with 21 bases lying between them. CDR3 length equals 17 residues. CDR1 is SGHTA, CDR2 FQGNSA, per germline. The CDR3, as DNA: TGTGCCAGCAGCACCCTGGCAGGGGCTGAAGAGAATGAAAAACTGTTTTTT. Translation gives CASSTLAGAEENEKLFF. The variable domain in full, with the rest retrieved from reference TRBV7-2 and TRBJ1-4, is GAGVSQSPSNKVTEKGKDVELRCDPISGHTALYWYRQSLGQGLEFLIYFQGNSAPDKSGLPSDRFSAERTGGSVSTLTIQRTQQEDSAVYLCASSTLAGAEENEKLFFGSGTQLSVL.

Of note for this clonotype: One end of the junction does not line up with germline, which may come from a read error. The gene calls are TRBV20-1 and TRBJ2-7; D might be TRBD1 (5 bases). The CDR3 runs to 13 residues. CDR1 and CDR2 (germline): DFQATT, SNEGSKA (reference sequence). The CDR3 here is CSVLRVQDNEQHF. In DNA, the CDR3 is TGCAGTGTTTTAAGGGTCCAGGACAACGAGCAGCACTTC.

This clonotype was seen only once. The germline gene is not matched at one end of the junction; a read error may be the cause. The chain has TRBV7-9 and TRBJ2-3; 9 positions match TRBD2. The CDR3 covers 17 residues. The V gene's germline CDR1 is SEHNR and CDR2 FQNEAQ (reference sequence). The CDR3 DNA sequence: TGTGCCAGCGGCTTAGTAAAGTCGTCTAGCGGGAAAGATACGCAGTATTTT. Amino acids: CASGLVKSSSGKDTQYF. Full variable domain (rest looked up from reference TRBV7-9 and TRBJ2-3): DTGVSQNPRHKITKRGQNVTFRCDPISEHNRLYWYRQTLGQGPEFLTYFQNEAQLEKSRLLSDRFSAERPKGSFSTLEIQRTEQGDSAMYLCASGLVKSSSGKDTQYFGPGTRLTVL.

The rearrangement uses TRBV10-3 and TRBJ2-1; weak D call: TRBD2 (5 bases). This CDR3 contains 15 residues. Trimming stripped 7 bases from V and 0 bases from J, with 13 bases between. CDR1 and CDR2 from the germline V gene are ENHRY and SYGVKD. The CDR3 is CAITEDLSSYNEQFF. The CDR3 DNA follows: TGTGCCATCACCGAGGACTTGAGCTCCTACAATGAGCAGTTCTTC.

The chain is built from TRBV12-3 or TRBV12-4 and TRBJ2-5; 11 nucleotides align to TRBD2. V gave up 4 bases and J gave up 3 bases; unmatched junction bases: 10. CDR3 length: 17 amino acids. In DNA form, the CDR3 reads TGTGCCAGCAGTTCTACCGGGACTAGCGGAGGAAAAGAGACCCAGTACTTC. It specifies CASSSTGTSGGKETQYF.

On this clonotype: The germline gene is not matched at one end of the junction; a read error may be the cause. The CDR3 reads CAGSSGPDRAQFF. The DNA for the CDR3 is TGTGCCGGCAGCTCGGGACCAGATAGGGCGCAGTTCTTC. V and J are TRBV7-2 and TRBJ2-1; the D gene could be TRBD1 or TRBD2 (5 bases each). Germline V gene sequence: CDR1 SGHTA, CDR2 FQGNSA. The CDR3 sequence is 13 residues long.

This clonotype was counted only a few times. This chain links TRBV12-3 or TRBV12-4 with TRBJ1-2; D unresolved. This CDR3 region has 12 residues. The V end was cut by 6 bases, the J end by 7 bases, with 12 bases between. The CDR3, as DNA: TGTGCCAGCAGCTACGGACTATTTGGCTACACCTTC. This encodes CASSYGLFGYTF.

Comment on this clonotype: The germline gene is not matched at one end of the junction; a read error may be the cause. The chain links TRBV7-2 to TRBJ2-3, with D possibly TRBD2 on 5 matching bases. Germline V gene lookup returns CDR1 SGHTA and CDR2 FQGNSA. The CDR3 is 16 residues long. The DNA for the CDR3 is TGTGCCAGCAGCTTTGGCGTGCCCCCTAGCACAGCTACGCAGTATTTT. This translates into CASSFGVPPSTATQYF.

The chain carries TRBV6-5 and TRBJ2-5; D gene unclear. The J call is doubtful: the DNA matches TRBJ2-7 better. Germline lookup yields CDR1 MNHEY and CDR2 SVGAGI. CDR3 size: 14 residues. CDR3 region: CASSPRASSGEQYF. CDR3 sequence (DNA): TGTGCCAGCAGTCCCCGGGCCTCTTCGGGCGAGCAGTACTTC.

The V gene is TRBV12-3 or TRBV12-4, the J gene TRBJ1-5, with D perhaps matching TRBD1 (5 bases). V was pared by 8 bases and J by 9 bases, with 20 bases between. The CDR3 has 14 residues. CDR3 bases: TGTGCCAGCGCTTGGTCCACGGGGGAATGGCCCCAGCATTTT. Amino acids: CASAWSTGEWPQHF.

This clonotype has just a few counts. The V call is TRBV6-5, the J call TRBJ1-5; D gene ambiguous. The CDR3 runs 14 residues. Germline V CDR1 and CDR2: MNHEY, SVGAGI. V gave up 2 bases and J gave up 0 bases, with 5 bases separating them. The CDR3 DNA follows: TGTGCCAGCAGTTACAGAGATAGCAATCAGCCCCAGCATTTT. Translating it yields CASSYRDSNQPQHF.

The table lists this clonotype with a few counts. V and J are TRBV7-9 and TRBJ2-1; D is perhaps TRBD2 (8 bases). V was cut by 6 bases and J by 7 bases, with 28 bases left in between. Germline V gives CDR1 SEHNR, CDR2 FQNEAQ (reference sequence). This CDR3 is 18 amino acids long. CDR3 protein: CASSSRNPGLEGANEQFF. In DNA form, the CDR3 reads TGTGCCAGCAGTTCGCGCAACCCGGGACTAGAGGGGGCTAATGAGCAGTTCTTC.

The chain joins TRBV11-2 to TRBJ2-2; D call uncertain. This CDR3 is 14 amino acids long. With 1 base removed from V and 6 bases from J, the gap between germline ends came to 9 bases. Germline assignment: CDR1 SGHAT and CDR2 FQNNGV. In DNA form, the CDR3 reads TGTGCCAGCAGCTTAGGGCTAACCTCCGGGGAGCTGTTTTTT. This encodes CASSLGLTSGELFF.

The rearrangement uses TRBV6-1 and TRBJ2-4, with 10 positions matching TRBD1. CDR3 length equals 16 residues. The J segment lost 4 bases and the V segment lost 4 bases, leaving 7 bases of the junction unmatched. CDR1 and CDR2 (germline): MNHNS, SASEGT. The CDR3 reads CASSGGWGQGKNIQYF. Written as DNA, the CDR3 is TGTGCCAGCAGTGGGGGCTGGGGACAGGGGAAAAACATTCAGTACTTC.

The chain recombines TRBV7-6 with TRBJ2-1; D is uncertain. CDR3 size: 18 residues. CDR1 is SGHVS, CDR2 FNYEAQ, per germline. V shed 2 bases and J shed 7 bases, with 24 bases lying between them. CDR3 coding DNA: TGTGCCAGCAGCTTAAGCCCCCGCGGTCAGCTTGCGAAGAATGAGCAGTTCTTC. Its translation: CASSLSPRGQLAKNEQFF.

The chain has TRBV20-1 and TRBJ2-5, with 14 bases matching TRBD2. With V trimmed by 3 bases and J by 4 bases, 16 bases remained unmatched. The germline V gene has CDR1 DFQATT and CDR2 SNEGSKA (reference sequence). The CDR3 has 19 amino acids. This CDR3 is CSARAGPGLAGERPETQYF. The DNA of the CDR3 is TGCAGTGCTAGGGCGGGGCCGGGACTAGCGGGAGAGAGACCAGAGACCCAGTACTTC.